Listed here are 18 T cell receptor beta chains from one sample, sequenced in a study of neurological immune-mediated disorders. MiXCR was run by TCRdb on the 5' RACE reads, yielding one entry per CDR3 protein. The table shows approximately 30,000 distinct CDR3 sequences, with more than 20% occurring only once. The specimen sequenced was PBMCs. The receptors derive from a woman in her fifties or sixties in good health.

The rearrangement links TRBV7-6 to TRBJ1-1; D is perhaps TRBD1 (6 bases). CDR1 and CDR2 (germline): SGHVS, FNYEAQ. This CDR3 is 14 amino acids long. Between the trimmed V and J ends, which lost 0 bases and 6 bases, there was a span of 11 bases. The CDR3 DNA reads TGTGCCAGCAGCTTAGCGTTCGGGGGCGCTGAAGCTTTCTTT. This encodes CASSLAFGGAEAFF.

At least ten counts were recorded for this clonotype. The chain is built from TRBV20-1 and TRBJ1-2, with 7 bases identical to TRBD1. This CDR3 comprises 13 residues. V lost 5 bases and J lost 3; bases outside the gene matches: 6. Germline CDR1 and CDR2: DFQATT and SNEGSKA (reference sequence). The CDR3 region has the DNA TGCAGTGCTGTAGTACAGGGGTACTATGGCTACACCTTC. Residues: CSAVVQGYYGYTF.

This chain joins TRBV12-3 or TRBV12-4 and TRBJ2-7; D may correspond to TRBD1 or TRBD2 (5 bases each). Between the trimmed V and J ends, which lost 6 bases and 0 bases, there was a span of 12 bases. This CDR3 spans 14 amino acids. CDR3: CASSTGTVSYEQYF. The CDR3 region has the DNA TGTGCCAGCAGCACCGGGACGGTCTCCTACGAGCAGTACTTC.

This clonotype has at least ten counts. The rearrangement uses TRBV5-6 and TRBJ2-5; D remains ambiguous. CDR1 is SGHDT, CDR2 YYEEEE, per germline. The CDR3 has 11 residues. V was trimmed by 6 bases and J by 2 bases, leaving 5 bases between them. CDR3 amino acids: CASILQETQYF. Written as DNA, the CDR3 is TGTGCCAGCATTCTTCAAGAGACCCAGTACTTC.

This clonotype was seen many times. V is TRBV20-1 and J is TRBJ2-7; D is possibly TRBD1 or TRBD2 (5 bases each). V dropped 6 bases and J dropped 4 bases, with 16 bases sitting between them. Germline CDR1 is DFQATT and CDR2 is SNEGSKA (reference sequence). The CDR3 covers 13 residues. CDR3 sequence: CSAHTRDPYEQYF. CDR3 DNA sequence: TGCAGTGCCCATACCAGGGACCCGTACGAGCAGTACTTC.

This clonotype was seen ten or more times. The chain carries TRBV20-1 and TRBJ2-1, with TRBD2 identical over 7 bases. Germline CDR1 DFQATT, CDR2 SNEGSKA (reference sequence). V was pared by 5 bases and J by 7 bases, with 17 bases of the junction left unmatched. The CDR3 consists of 16 residues. In DNA, the CDR3 is TGCAGTGCTCCTCGGGGGGACCACAATACCCCGAATGAGCAGTTCTTC. Translated: CSAPRGDHNTPNEQFF.

This clonotype has ten or more counts. The CDR3 nucleotides read TGCGCCAGCAGCCAGCACCGGGACAGGGGTGTCTCTGGAAACACCATATATTTT. Translating it yields CASSQHRDRGVSGNTIYF. This rearrangement joins TRBV4-1 to TRBJ1-3, with 10 bases that match TRBD1. Germline V gene lookup returns CDR1 MGHRA and CDR2 YSYEKL. The CDR3 runs 18 residues. V lost 3 bases to trimming and J lost 0 bases; unmatched junction nucleotides: 8.

This clonotype appeared a single time. The junction departs from the called germline gene at one end, perhaps through a read error. The chain has TRBV30 and TRBJ2-5; TRBD2 aligns across 10 bases. Germline CDR1 reads GTSNPN; CDR2 reads SVGIG (reference sequence). CDR3 size: 16 residues. The CDR3 loop reads CAWSGTSGWGQGTQYF. CDR3 DNA sequence: TGTGCCTGGAGTGGGACTAGCGGTTGGGGGCAAGGGACCCAGTACTTC.

This clonotype was seen ten or more times. V usage is TRBV7-9 and J usage is TRBJ1-2; D gene ambiguous. This CDR3 region has 14 residues. The germline V and J ends were trimmed by 1 base and 8 bases, with 14 bases remaining between them. Germline CDR1 SEHNR, CDR2 FQNEAQ (reference sequence). CDR3 residues: CASSLDVGFGGYTF. CDR3 in DNA: TGTGCCAGCAGCTTAGACGTCGGCTTCGGCGGCTACACCTTC.

This clonotype was seen many times. The chain joins TRBV7-9 to TRBJ2-3; D is unresolved. The V end lost 4 bases, the J end lost 7 bases, and 12 bases lay between the germline ends. This CDR3 is 13 amino acids long. Germline V lookup: CDR1 SEHNR, CDR2 FQNEAQ (reference sequence). The CDR3 bases are TGTGCCAGCAGCTCCGAGGATCGTTATACGCAGTATTTT. It specifies CASSSEDRYTQYF.

This clonotype was recorded at least ten times. V gene TRBV7-2 combines with J gene TRBJ2-7, with 7 bases aligning to TRBD2. Germline V CDR1 and CDR2: SGHTA, FQGNSA. With V trimmed by 7 bases and J by 2 bases, 2 bases remained unmatched. CDR3 size: 12 residues. For the CDR3, the DNA is TGTGCCAGCACGACTAGCCCCTACGAGCAGTACTTC. As protein: CASTTSPYEQYF.

This clonotype was seen at least ten times. The chain is built from TRBV6-6 and TRBJ2-1, with TRBD2 matching over 7 bases. Germline values: CDR1 MNHNY, CDR2 SVGAGI (reference sequence). The CDR3 is made up of 17 amino acids. V lost 0 bases and J lost 4; bases outside the gene matches: 9. This CDR3 is CASSYSGNAGVYNEQFF. The CDR3 nucleotides read TGTGCCAGCAGTTACTCCGGGAACGCGGGAGTGTACAATGAGCAGTTCTTC.

This clonotype came up many times. The chain links TRBV7-9 to TRBJ2-1, with TRBD2 matching over 10 bases. CDR3 length: 15 residues. V trimming: 5 bases; J trimming: 7 bases; junction bases outside the gene matches: 8. In germline, CDR1 is SEHNR, CDR2 FQNEAQ (reference sequence). CDR3 DNA sequence: TGTGCCAGCAGCCATCCCGGGACTAGCGTTAATGAGCAGTTCTTC. This encodes CASSHPGTSVNEQFF. Filled out from reference TRBV7-9 and TRBJ2-1, the complete variable domain reads DTGVSQNPRHKITKRGQNVTFRCDPISEHNRLYWYRQTLGQGPEFLTYFQNEAQLEKSRLLSDRFSAERPKGSFSTLEIQRTEQGDSAMYLCASSHPGTSVNEQFFGPGTRLTVL.

This chain links TRBV3-1 with TRBJ2-7; TRBD1 might be the D (5 bases). Between the trimmed V and J ends, which lost 0 bases and 2 bases, there was a span of 11 bases. The CDR3 is 15 amino acids. Germline lookup yields CDR1 LGHDT and CDR2 YNNKEL (reference sequence). The CDR3, as DNA: TGTGCCAGCAGCCAAGAGGCAGGGTGGACCTACGAGCAGTACTTC. Translating it yields CASSQEAGWTYEQYF.

This clonotype has a count of ten or more. This chain joins TRBV6-2 or TRBV6-3 and TRBJ2-7; maybe TRBD1 (5 bases). The CDR3 contains 15 residues. Germline V gene lookup returns CDR1 MNHEY and CDR2 SVGEGT. Trimming removed 6 bases at V and 3 bases at J, with 18 bases between. The CDR3 DNA reads as TGTGCCAGCAGACCCCGGACAAACAGATTCTACGAGCAGTACTTC. Its translation is CASRPRTNRFYEQYF.

At least ten counts were recorded for this clonotype. This sequence joins TRBV10-3 and TRBJ1-5; 7 bases agree with TRBD1. Looked up from germline, CDR1 is ENHRY and CDR2 is SYGVKD. The V gene end was trimmed by 3 bases and the J gene end by 4 bases; junction bases not matched to a gene: 6. The CDR3 totals 15 residues. This CDR3 is CAISDNQGVNQPQHF. CDR3 DNA sequence: TGTGCCATCAGTGACAACCAGGGGGTTAATCAGCCCCAGCATTTT.

This clonotype was counted many times. The rearrangement joins TRBV20-1 to TRBJ2-1; weak D call: TRBD2 (7 bases). The CDR3 is made up of 16 amino acids. Deletions cut 0 bases from V and 0 bases from J, with 12 bases between. Germline values: CDR1 DFQATT, CDR2 SNEGSKA (reference sequence). The CDR3 sequence is CSARDGGGSSYNEQFF. The CDR3 nucleotides read TGCAGTGCTAGAGATGGCGGGGGCAGCTCCTACAATGAGCAGTTCTTC.

This clonotype appeared many times. It may be a read error: a sequence one base away is much more abundant. V is TRBV12-3 or TRBV12-4 and J is TRBJ1-5; possible D gene TRBD1, 6 bases. Trimming cost V 2 bases and J 4 bases, with 15 bases left between them. CDR3 length equals 16 residues. The chain's CDR3 is CASSLWTAYSNQPQHF. CDR3 nucleotides: TGTGCCAGCAGTTTATGGACAGCTTATAGTAATCAGCCCCAGCATTTT.